Reported below is one T cell receptor (beta chain). The data are from a study of blood T cell repertoires in COVID-19. Looking at the study overall: T cells, B-cell-depleted T cells, or PBMCs provided the cDNA or gDNA that served as material.

Method: immunoSEQ multiplex PCR; TCRdb's copy keeps in-frame clones and lacks some. Found here are about 420,000 clones, roughly 90% of them singletons; the top ten hold roughly 0.76%. CDR3 size: 16 residues. Trimming stripped 5 bases from V and 1 base from J, with 15 bases between. CDR1 and CDR2 (germline): LNHDA, SQIVND (reference sequence). The clonotype was recovered from a man between 18 and 29 years old with COVID-19, enrolled during active disease. The sequenced sample was peripheral blood. V gene TRBV19 combines with J gene TRBJ1-5; D not certain. CDR3 loop: CASSGPAGRSNQPQHF. The CDR3 coding sequence is TGTGCCAGTAGTGGGCCCGCGGGGAGGAGCAATCAGCCCCAGCATTTT. The variable domain in full, completed from reference TRBV19 and TRBJ1-5, reads DGGITQSPKYLFRKEGQNVTLSCEQNLNHDAMYWYRQDPGQGLRLIYYSQIVNDFQKGDIAEGYSVSREKKESFPLTVTSAQKNPTAFYLCASSGPAGRSNQPQHFGDGTRLSIL.